Presented here are 31 T cell receptor beta chains from one specimen sequenced in a study of OX40 agonist ivuxolimab in advanced cancers. Libraries were prepared by immunoSEQ multiplex PCR; TCRdb keeps only in-frame clonotypes and omits some of them. The sample holds 77,000 or so clones; around nine tenths are singletons and the top ten take roughly 0.42%. The sample here was CD4+ or CD8+ T cells sorted from blood, taken in a trial of the OX40 agonist ivuxolimab. Receptors originate from an adult with an advanced solid tumor such as melanoma, head and neck, liver or kidney cancer.

The V and J genes are TRBV2 and TRBJ2-7, with 10 bases that match TRBD1. This CDR3 comprises 14 residues. Germline CDR1 SNHLY, CDR2 FYNNEI. The V and J ends lost 4 bases and 2 bases, in that order; junction bases with no gene match: 2. CDR3 in amino acids: CASSVGTGAYEQYF. The DNA of the CDR3 is TGTGCCAGCAGTGTCGGGACAGGGGCCTACGAGCAGTACTTC.

The chain joins TRBV18 to TRBJ2-4; D might be TRBD1 (6 bases). Trimming shortened V by 5 bases and J by 9 bases, and 14 bases separated the two germline ends. The CDR3 spans 13 residues. CDR1 is KGHSH, CDR2 LQKENI, per germline. The CDR3 reads CASSTGRDTIQYF. CDR3 nucleotides: TGTGCCAGCTCAACGGGACGGGACACCATTCAGTACTTC.

The chain joins TRBV19 to TRBJ2-3; TRBD2 aligns across 8 bases. V lost 5 bases and J lost 1; bases outside the gene matches: 8. The CDR3 covers 16 residues. Germline CDR1 is LNHDA and CDR2 is SQIVND (reference sequence). The CDR3 DNA sequence: TGTGCCAGTAGTCATTCTAGCGGGTTTCGCACAGATACGCAGTATTTT. Translation gives CASSHSSGFRTDTQYF. The variable domain in full, completed from reference TRBV19 and TRBJ2-3, reads DGGITQSPKYLFRKEGQNVTLSCEQNLNHDAMYWYRQDPGQGLRLIYYSQIVNDFQKGDIAEGYSVSREKKESFPLTVTSAQKNPTAFYLCASSHSSGFRTDTQYFGPGTRLTVL.

The CDR3: CASSSSPFQGAGNTIYF. The CDR3 coding sequence is TGCGCCAGCAGCTCGTCGCCATTCCAGGGGGCAGGAAACACCATATATTTT. V gene TRBV5-1 combines with J gene TRBJ1-3; 8 bases are shared with TRBD1. Germline loops: CDR1 SGHRS, CDR2 YFSETQ. The CDR3 extends over 17 amino acids. V trimming: 3 bases; J trimming: 4 bases; junction bases outside the gene matches: 12.

This sequence joins TRBV18 and TRBJ1-5, with TRBD1 matching over 8 bases. CDR1 KGHSH and CDR2 LQKENI come from the germline V gene. After removal of 3 bases from V and 4 bases from J, the junction contained 5 bases not matched to a gene. The CDR3 covers 15 residues. CDR3 coding DNA: TGTGCCAGCTCACCGACAGGGGTGAGAAATCAGCCCCAGCATTTT. This codes for CASSPTGVRNQPQHF.

The rearrangement links TRBV7-6 to TRBJ2-5; maybe TRBD1 (5 bases). The CDR3 totals 11 residues. Germline CDR1 and CDR2: SGHVS and FNYEAQ. V was trimmed by 8 bases and J by 7 bases, leaving 11 bases between them. CDR3 nucleotide sequence: TGTGCCAGCGGGATTCAGGGGACCCAGTACTTC. Amino acids: CASGIQGTQYF.

The chain has TRBV25-1 and TRBJ2-1, with 9 nucleotides matching TRBD2. Trimming cost V 3 bases and J 9 bases; bases outside gene matches: 3. This CDR3 region has 13 residues. Germline V gene lookup returns CDR1 MGHDK and CDR2 SYGVNS. CDR3 amino acids: CASSEWREGEQFF. The CDR3, as DNA: TGTGCCAGCAGTGAGTGGCGGGAGGGTGAGCAGTTCTTC.

The CDR3 coding sequence is TGTGCCAGCAGTTCCTCTAGCGGGCATAAAGAGACCCAGTACTTC. The encoded protein is CASSSSSGHKETQYF. This rearrangement joins TRBV28 to TRBJ2-5; 8 bases line up with TRBD2. V lost 4 bases, J lost 3 bases, and 7 bases stayed unmatched. CDR3 length: 15 amino acids. Germline loops: CDR1 MDHEN, CDR2 SYDVKM.

The chain recombines TRBV9 with TRBJ1-5; D call uncertain. From germline, CDR1 is SGDLS and CDR2 YYNGEE. The ends were cut back, 4 bases at V and 7 bases at J, with 12 bases in the middle. The CDR3 length is 13 residues. CDR3 in amino acids: CASSTHEGQPQHF. CDR3 sequence (DNA): TGTGCCAGCAGCACACACGAGGGACAGCCCCAGCATTTT.

The chain recombines TRBV5-1 with TRBJ2-7, with D perhaps TRBD1 or TRBD2 (5 bases each). The CDR3 runs 15 residues. Germline V gene sequence: CDR1 SGHRS, CDR2 YFSETQ. V lost 4 bases to trimming and J lost 0 bases, with 14 bases between them. This CDR3 reads CASSPGPLSSYEQYF. The CDR3 DNA follows: TGCGCCAGCAGCCCGGGACCCTTGAGCTCCTACGAGCAGTACTTC.

In its sample, this clone was seen a few times. This chain's CDR3 is CASSTTGDGDGYTF. In nucleotides, the CDR3 is TGTGCCAGCAGTACCACAGGGGATGGGGATGGCTACACCTTC. V is TRBV28 and J is TRBJ1-2, with TRBD1 matching 7 bases. The CDR3 contains 14 residues. V trimming: 5 bases; J trimming: 6 bases; junction bases outside the gene matches: 9. From germline, CDR1 is MDHEN and CDR2 SYDVKM.

Comment on this clone: Other nucleotide sequences from this sample produce the same CDR3. The rearrangement uses TRBV29-1 and TRBJ1-2, with D perhaps TRBD1 (6 bases). Germline V CDR1 and CDR2: SQVTM, ANQGSEA. The CDR3 is 12 amino acids. Trimming removed 4 bases at V and 2 bases at J, with 8 bases between. The CDR3: CSVGDRNYGYTF. The CDR3 nucleotides are TGCAGCGTTGGAGACAGGAACTATGGCTACACCTTC.

The chain employs TRBV7-9 and TRBJ2-1; TRBD2 matches at 9 bases. V gave up 5 bases and J gave up 7 bases; unmatched junction bases: 9. Germline assignment: CDR1 SEHNR and CDR2 FQNEAQ (reference sequence). The CDR3 is made up of 15 amino acids. The CDR3 nucleotides read TGTGCCAGCAGCCTTAGCGGGAGTGGGGGAAATGAGCAGTTCTTC. Translation: CASSLSGSGGNEQFF.

This chain connects TRBV19 to TRBJ1-5, with D tentatively TRBD1 (5 bases). Germline V gene lookup returns CDR1 LNHDA and CDR2 SQIVND (reference sequence). This CDR3 has 14 residues. Between the trimmed V and J ends, which lost 0 bases and 4 bases, there was a span of 7 bases. The CDR3 loop is CASSIEEGNQPQHF. CDR3 DNA: TGTGCCAGTAGTATAGAGGAGGGGAATCAGCCCCAGCATTTT.

The chain couples TRBV28 to TRBJ2-1; D may correspond to TRBD1 or TRBD2 (6 bases each). Germline V lookup: CDR1 MDHEN, CDR2 SYDVKM. This CDR3 is built from 14 residues. Trimming stripped 3 bases from V and 8 bases from J, with 14 bases between. The CDR3 region has the DNA TGTGCCAGCAGTTTCTTAGAGGGGGGTCATGAGCAGTTCTTC. As protein: CASSFLEGGHEQFF. Full variable domain (outside the CDR3, taken from reference TRBV28 and TRBJ2-1): DVKVTQSSRYLVKRTGEKVFLECVQDMDHENMFWYRQDPGLGLRLIYFSYDVKMKEKGDIPEGYSVSREKKERFSLILESASTNQTSMYLCASSFLEGGHEQFFGPGTRLTVL.

This sequence joins TRBV19 and TRBJ2-2, with 10 bases lining up with TRBD2. Germline CDR1 and CDR2: LNHDA and SQIVND (reference sequence). The V gene end was trimmed by 4 bases and the J gene end by 4 bases; junction bases not matched to a gene: 6. This CDR3 region has 16 residues. The CDR3 is CASSRSGRAFTGELFF. The DNA of the CDR3 is TGTGCCAGTAGTAGAAGCGGGAGGGCCTTCACCGGGGAGCTGTTTTTT.

The chain employs TRBV5-1 and TRBJ1-3; TRBD1 agrees at 7 bases. Germline V gene sequence: CDR1 SGHRS, CDR2 YFSETQ. The CDR3 runs to 16 residues. V was clipped by 0 bases and J by 0 bases; unmatched bases: 3. The CDR3 DNA reads TGCGCCAGCAGCTTGGGGGACAGACCCTCTGGAAACACCATATATTTT. It yields the protein CASSLGDRPSGNTIYF.

The chain joins TRBV5-1 to TRBJ2-1; 11 bases match TRBD2. The V gene's germline CDR1 is SGHRS and CDR2 YFSETQ. The CDR3 runs 17 residues. Unmatched junction bases numbered 12, after V lost 3 bases and J lost 7 bases. Here the CDR3 DNA reads TGCGCCAGCAGCTCCACCGATAGGGCTAGCGGGAGGAATGAGCAGTTCTTC. As protein: CASSSTDRASGRNEQFF.

This clone was seen a few times. V is TRBV10-3 and J is TRBJ2-7; 7 bases align to TRBD1. This CDR3 region has 13 residues. Germline-derived CDR1 and CDR2 are ENHRY and SYGVKD. Germline trimming cut 3 bases from V and 6 bases from J; bases unmatched to any gene: 5. The CDR3 DNA reads as TGTGCCATCAGTGATTACAGGGGTGGCGAGCAGTACTTC. Protein sequence: CAISDYRGGEQYF.

This rearrangement joins TRBV5-4 to TRBJ2-7; D may be TRBD2 (5 bases). Looked up from germline, CDR1 is SGHNT and CDR2 is YYREEE (reference sequence). This CDR3 is 14 amino acids long. The ends were cut back, 4 bases at V and 1 base at J, with 12 bases in the middle. CDR3 protein: CASSTGLASYEQYF. CDR3 DNA sequence: TGTGCCAGCAGCACCGGACTGGCGTCCTACGAGCAGTACTTC.

The chain carries TRBV6-1 and TRBJ2-7; tentatively, D is TRBD2 (5 bases). The CDR3 is 13 residues long. CDR1 and CDR2 from the germline V gene are MNHNS and SASEGT. Trimming took 8 bases from V and 3 from J, leaving 14 bases between them. CDR3 region: CASARHGDYEQYF. The CDR3, as DNA: TGTGCCAGCGCAAGACACGGGGACTACGAGCAGTACTTC.

As concerns this clone: The identical CDR3 is also encoded by other nucleotide sequences in the sample. The V call is TRBV19, the J call TRBJ2-7, with a tentative D call TRBD1 (5 bases). CDR1 and CDR2 from the germline V gene are LNHDA and SQIVND (reference sequence). The CDR3 is 14 amino acids. The ends were cut back, 5 bases at V and 4 bases at J, with 15 bases in the middle. In DNA form, the CDR3 reads TGTGCCAGTAGTGAGCAGGGAATCGGATACGAGCAGTACTTC. Amino acid sequence: CASSEQGIGYEQYF.

This chain joins TRBV2 and TRBJ2-7, with D tentatively TRBD1 (5 bases). Germline loops: CDR1 SNHLY, CDR2 FYNNEI. The CDR3 contains 11 residues. Trimming stripped 1 base from V and 10 bases from J, with 8 bases between. In DNA, the CDR3 is TGTGCCAGCAGTGAAGAGGGGAATCAGTACTTC. It encodes CASSEEGNQYF.

This sequence joins TRBV6-5 and TRBJ2-7, with TRBD1 identical over 9 bases. Germline assignment: CDR1 MNHEY and CDR2 SVGAGI. V lost 8 bases, J lost 5 bases, and 10 bases stayed unmatched. This CDR3 has 14 residues. The DNA for the CDR3 is TGTGCCAGCCTCGGTCGGACAGGGGTCCACGAGCAGTACTTC. The encoded protein is CASLGRTGVHEQYF.

The chain joins TRBV11-3 to TRBJ2-5, with 9 bases matching TRBD1. V dropped 4 bases and J dropped 5; count of bases not matched to a gene: 8. Germline V lookup: CDR1 SGHNT, CDR2 YENEEA. This CDR3 is 15 amino acids long. The CDR3 nucleotides read TGTGCCAGCAGCTCCGGGACAGGGCTTTTGGAGACCCAGTACTTC. As protein: CASSSGTGLLETQYF.

The chain carries TRBV25-1 and TRBJ2-5; D call uncertain. Germline assignment: CDR1 MGHDK and CDR2 SYGVNS. V shed 10 bases and J shed 9 bases, with 18 bases lying between them. CDR3 size: 12 residues. The CDR3: CATNPLGGPQYF. CDR3 DNA: TGTGCCACCAACCCCCTTGGCGGTCCCCAGTACTTC. The full variable domain, completed using reference TRBV25-1 and TRBJ2-5, is EADIYQTPRYLVIGTGKKITLECSQTMGHDKMYWYQQDPGMELHLIHYSYGVNSTEKGDLSSESTVSRIRTEHFPLTLESARPSHTSQYLCATNPLGGPQYFGPGTRLLVL.

This chain connects TRBV10-3 to TRBJ2-3, with a weak D call TRBD1 (5 bases). Trimming took off 5 bases at V and 3 bases at J, with 18 bases between the two ends. The CDR3 loop spans 16 amino acids. The germline CDR1 and CDR2 sequences are ENHRY and SYGVKD. CDR3 residues: CAISLTALVRTDTQYF. The CDR3 DNA is TGTGCCATCAGTCTGACAGCTCTAGTTAGAACAGATACGCAGTATTTT.

Regarding this clone: This same CDR3 is encoded by further DNA sequences in the sample. V gene TRBV7-2 combines with J gene TRBJ1-5; D is unclear. The CDR3 has 12 amino acids. Germline CDR1 and CDR2: SGHTA and FQGNSA. The V end was cut by 1 base, the J end by 7 bases, with 5 bases between. The chain's CDR3 is CASSLEGQPQHF. The CDR3 nucleotides are TGTGCCAGCAGCTTAGAAGGGCAGCCCCAGCATTTT. The full variable domain, with the rest looked up from reference TRBV7-2 and TRBJ1-5, is GAGVSQSPSNKVTEKGKDVELRCDPISGHTALYWYRQSLGQGLEFLIYFQGNSAPDKSGLPSDRFSAERTGGSVSTLTIQRTQQEDSAVYLCASSLEGQPQHFGDGTRLSIL.

The chain links TRBV18 to TRBJ1-2; 9 bases fit TRBD1. CDR1 and CDR2 (germline): KGHSH, LQKENI. Losses at the gene ends were 2 bases for V and 3 bases for J; bases not matched to a gene: 7. The CDR3 length is 16 residues. The CDR3 nucleotides read TGTGCCAGCTCACCAAGTACAGGGGGCCCGGACTATGGCTACACCTTC. Amino acid sequence: CASSPSTGGPDYGYTF.

The rearrangement uses TRBV6-4 and TRBJ2-1; 12 positions agree with TRBD2. Unmatched junction bases numbered 8, after V lost 7 bases and J lost 4 bases. This CDR3 region has 16 residues. The germline CDR1 and CDR2 sequences are MRHNA and SNTAGT. CDR3 nucleotides: TGTGCCAGCAAAGCCCTAGCGGGAGGGAATTACAATGAGCAGTTCTTC. Translating it yields CASKALAGGNYNEQFF.

This clone was seen a few times. In nucleotides, the CDR3 is TGTGCCAGCAGTCCAAGACAGGGGGCTTTTCAAGAGACCCAGTACTTC. Protein sequence: CASSPRQGAFQETQYF. V gene TRBV27 combines with J gene TRBJ2-5, with 10 positions matching TRBD1. The CDR3 runs 16 residues. Germline CDR1 MNHEY, CDR2 SMNVEV (reference sequence). Unmatched junction bases numbered 8, after V lost 5 bases and J lost 2 bases.